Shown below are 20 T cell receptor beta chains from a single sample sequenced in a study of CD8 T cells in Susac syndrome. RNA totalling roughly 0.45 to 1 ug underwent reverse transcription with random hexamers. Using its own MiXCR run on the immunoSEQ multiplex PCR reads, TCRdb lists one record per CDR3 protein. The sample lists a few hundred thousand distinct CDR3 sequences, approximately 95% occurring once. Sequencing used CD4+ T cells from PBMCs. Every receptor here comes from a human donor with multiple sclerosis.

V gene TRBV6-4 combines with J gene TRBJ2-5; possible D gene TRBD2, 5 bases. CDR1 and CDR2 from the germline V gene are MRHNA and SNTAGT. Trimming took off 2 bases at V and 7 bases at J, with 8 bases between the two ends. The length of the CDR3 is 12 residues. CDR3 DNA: TGTGCCAGCAGTGACCTAGGAGGGACCCAGTACTTC. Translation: CASSDLGGTQYF.

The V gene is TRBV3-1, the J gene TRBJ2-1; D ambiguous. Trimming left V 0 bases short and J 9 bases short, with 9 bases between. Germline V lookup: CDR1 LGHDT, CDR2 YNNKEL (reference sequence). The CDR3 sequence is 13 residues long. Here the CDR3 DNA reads TGTGCCAGCAGCCAAGAGGGTGTGGGTGAGCAGTTCTTC. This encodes CASSQEGVGEQFF.

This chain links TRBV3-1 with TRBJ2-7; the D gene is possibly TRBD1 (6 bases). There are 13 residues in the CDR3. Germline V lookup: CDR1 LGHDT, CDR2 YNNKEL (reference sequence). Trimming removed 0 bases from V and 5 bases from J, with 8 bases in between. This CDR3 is CASSQDRGHEQYF. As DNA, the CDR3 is TGTGCCAGCAGCCAAGACAGGGGCCACGAGCAGTACTTC.

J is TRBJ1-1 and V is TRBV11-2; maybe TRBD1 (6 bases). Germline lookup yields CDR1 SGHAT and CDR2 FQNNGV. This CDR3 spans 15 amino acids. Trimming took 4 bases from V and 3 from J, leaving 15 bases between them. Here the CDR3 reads CASSSWDTTHTEAFF. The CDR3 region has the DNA TGTGCCAGCAGCTCTTGGGACACAACCCACACTGAAGCTTTCTTT.

The DNA for the CDR3 is TGCGCCAGCAGGGGCGGGCGGAAGGAAGAGACCCAGTACTTC. It is translated as CASRGGRKEETQYF. This chain joins TRBV5-1 and TRBJ2-5, with D maybe TRBD2 (5 bases). The V gene's germline CDR1 is SGHRS and CDR2 YFSETQ. The CDR3 contains 14 residues. Between the trimmed V and J ends, which lost 5 bases and 3 bases, there was a span of 14 bases.

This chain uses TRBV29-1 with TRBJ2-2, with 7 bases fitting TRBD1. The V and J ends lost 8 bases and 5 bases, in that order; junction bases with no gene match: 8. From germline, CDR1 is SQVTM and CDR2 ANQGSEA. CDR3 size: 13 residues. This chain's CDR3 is CSSSDRATGELFF. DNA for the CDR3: TGCAGCTCTTCTGACAGGGCTACCGGGGAGCTGTTTTTT.

CDR3 coding DNA: TGTGCCGTTCAGGGGGCGGCCACTGAAGCTTTCTTT. It translates to CAVQGAATEAFF. The V and J genes are TRBV6-5 and TRBJ1-1; 8 bases fit TRBD1. Germline V gene lookup returns CDR1 MNHEY and CDR2 SVGAGI. The junction had 6 bases not matched to a gene; V was cut back by 11 bases and J by 4 bases. The CDR3 sequence is 12 residues long.

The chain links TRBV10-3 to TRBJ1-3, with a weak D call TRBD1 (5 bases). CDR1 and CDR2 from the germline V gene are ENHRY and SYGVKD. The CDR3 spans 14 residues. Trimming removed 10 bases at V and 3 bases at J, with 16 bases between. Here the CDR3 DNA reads TGTGCCACCGGCGGTGGGGGAGATGGAAACACCATATATTTT. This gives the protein CATGGGGDGNTIYF.

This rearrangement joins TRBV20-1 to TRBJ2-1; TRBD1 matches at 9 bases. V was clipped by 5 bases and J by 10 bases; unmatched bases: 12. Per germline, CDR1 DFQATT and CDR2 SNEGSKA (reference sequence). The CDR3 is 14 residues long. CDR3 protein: CSAGVQGASGEQFF. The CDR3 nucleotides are TGCAGTGCTGGGGTACAGGGGGCTTCAGGGGAGCAGTTCTTC.

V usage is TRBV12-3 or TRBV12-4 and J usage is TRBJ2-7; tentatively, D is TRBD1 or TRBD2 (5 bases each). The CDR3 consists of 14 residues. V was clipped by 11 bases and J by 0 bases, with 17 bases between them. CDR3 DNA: TGTGCCTCAGGACAAGGACTTAGCTCCTACGAGCAGTACTTC. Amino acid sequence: CASGQGLSSYEQYF.

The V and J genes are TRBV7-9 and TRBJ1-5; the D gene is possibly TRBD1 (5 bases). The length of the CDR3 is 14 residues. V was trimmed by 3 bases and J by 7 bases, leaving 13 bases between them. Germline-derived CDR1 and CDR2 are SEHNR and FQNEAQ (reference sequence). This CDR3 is CASSFPGDKQPQHF. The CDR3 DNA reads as TGTGCCAGCAGCTTCCCGGGGGATAAGCAGCCCCAGCATTTT.

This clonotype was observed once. CDR3 amino acids: CASRGLAKNIQYF. CDR3 DNA: TGTGCCAGCAGGGGACTAGCCAAAAACATTCAGTACTTC. The chain joins TRBV6-1 to TRBJ2-4; D may be TRBD2 (6 bases). CDR3 length equals 13 residues. V lost 6 bases to trimming and J lost 0 bases, with 6 bases between them. Germline V lookup: CDR1 MNHNS, CDR2 SASEGT.

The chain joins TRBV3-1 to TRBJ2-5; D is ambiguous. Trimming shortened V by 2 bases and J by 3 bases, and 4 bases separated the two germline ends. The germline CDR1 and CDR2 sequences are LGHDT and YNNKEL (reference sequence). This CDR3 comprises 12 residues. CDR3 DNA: TGTGCCAGCAGCCAAATCAAAGAGACCCAGTACTTC. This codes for CASSQIKETQYF.

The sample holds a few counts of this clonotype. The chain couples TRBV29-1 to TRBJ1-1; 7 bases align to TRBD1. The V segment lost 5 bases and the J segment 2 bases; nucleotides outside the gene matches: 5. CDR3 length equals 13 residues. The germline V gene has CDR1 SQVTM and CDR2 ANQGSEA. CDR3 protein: CSVKGAVNTEAFF. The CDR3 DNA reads TGCAGCGTTAAGGGGGCAGTAAACACTGAAGCTTTCTTT.

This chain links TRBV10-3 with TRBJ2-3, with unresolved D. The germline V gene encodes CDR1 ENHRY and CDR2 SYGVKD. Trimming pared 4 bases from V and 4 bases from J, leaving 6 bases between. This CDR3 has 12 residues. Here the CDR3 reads CAISGHADTQYF. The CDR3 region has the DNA TGTGCCATCAGTGGACACGCAGATACGCAGTATTTT.

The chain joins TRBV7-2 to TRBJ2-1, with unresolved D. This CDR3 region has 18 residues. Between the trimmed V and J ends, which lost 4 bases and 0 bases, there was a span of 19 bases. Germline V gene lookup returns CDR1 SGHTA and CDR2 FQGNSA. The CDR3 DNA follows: TGTGCCAGCAGCTCGCCGCACAATTTCTATAGCTCCTACAATGAGCAGTTCTTC. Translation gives CASSSPHNFYSSYNEQFF.

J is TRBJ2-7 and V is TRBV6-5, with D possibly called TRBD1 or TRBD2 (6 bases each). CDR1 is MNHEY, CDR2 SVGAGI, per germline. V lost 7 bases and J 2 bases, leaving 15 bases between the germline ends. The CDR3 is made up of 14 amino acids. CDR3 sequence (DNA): TGTGCCAGCACCACGGAAGGGGGGACCTACGAGCAGTACTTC. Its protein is CASTTEGGTYEQYF.

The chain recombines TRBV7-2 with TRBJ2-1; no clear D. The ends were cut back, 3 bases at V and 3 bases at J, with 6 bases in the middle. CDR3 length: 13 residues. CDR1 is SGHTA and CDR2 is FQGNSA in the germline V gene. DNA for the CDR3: TGTGCCAGCAGCTTTGATAGCTACAATGAGCAGTTCTTC. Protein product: CASSFDSYNEQFF.

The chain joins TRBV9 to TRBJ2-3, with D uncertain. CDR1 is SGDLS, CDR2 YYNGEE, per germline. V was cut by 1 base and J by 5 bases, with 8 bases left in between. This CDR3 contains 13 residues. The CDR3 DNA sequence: TGTGCCAGCAGCGTAATAGCCGAAGATACGCAGTATTTT. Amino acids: CASSVIAEDTQYF.

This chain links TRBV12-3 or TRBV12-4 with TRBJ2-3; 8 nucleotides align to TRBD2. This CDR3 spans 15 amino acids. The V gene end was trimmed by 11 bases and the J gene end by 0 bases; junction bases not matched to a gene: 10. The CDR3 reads CASKGGLGSTDTQYF. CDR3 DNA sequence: TGTGCCTCCAAGGGGGGACTAGGAAGCACAGATACGCAGTATTTT.